The rows below give T cell receptor beta chains drawn from one sample of a study of TIL therapy for anti-PD-1-resistant metastatic lung cancer. Assay used: immunoSEQ multiplex PCR; TCRdb lists only in-frame clones, some missing. The table lists about 44,000 clones, around 80% of them singletons, with around 16% in the top ten. Material: blood, obtained at baseline. These receptors all come from a man aged 70 or older with non-small cell lung cancer. CDR3s include the opening cysteine and the closing phenylalanine or tryptophan. A D gene is named only where the DNA matches it firmly. The listing skips clone size in some rows; elsewhere it reads once, few, many or a size class.

J | size | V | D | DNA | CDR3
TRBJ2-7 | - | TRBV6-5 | TRBD1 | TGTGCCAGCAGTGCCTCCGGGACAGGGAGGAACGAGCAGTACTTC | CASSASGTGRNEQYF
TRBJ1-5 | - | TRBV6-5 | - | TGTGCCAGCGCGACAGAATATAGCAATCAGCCCCAGCATTTT | CASATEYSNQPQHF
TRBJ1-1 | once | TRBV7-2 | - | TGTGCCAGCAGCTTGCTGCGAGGCGGGATGAACACTGAAGCTTTCTTT | CASSLLRGGMNTEAFF
TRBJ2-1 | - | TRBV27 | TRBD1 | TGTGCCAGCAGCCTTCCCCGGACAGGGGACAATGAGCAGTTCTTC | CASSLPRTGDNEQFF
TRBJ2-1 | - | TRBV6-4 | - | TGTGCCAGTAAAAAGGACAGCCGAGTCGTTAGTGAGCAGTTCTTC | CASKKDSRVVSEQFF
TRBJ1-1 | few | TRBV18 | - | TGTGCCAGCTCACTGAAACAGGGCCAGAACACTGAAGCTTTCTTT | CASSLKQGQNTEAFF
TRBJ1-3 | - | TRBV12-2 | - | TGTGCAAGTCGCTTAGGAAACAGGGAGGGGGCTGGAAACACCATATATTTT | CASRLGNREGAGNTIYF
TRBJ2-1 | - | TRBV9 | - | TGTGCCAGCAGCCTCCGGAGTAGCTCCTACAATGAGCAGTTCTTC | CASSLRSSSYNEQFF
TRBJ2-7 | - | TRBV9 | - | TGTGCCAGCAGCGTGTCACTTATGGAGTACGAGCAGTACTTC | CASSVSLMEYEQYF
TRBJ2-7 | few | TRBV28 | TRBD1 | TGTGCCAGCAGACCCTCCGGGACAGGGGGACGCGAGCAGTACTTC | CASRPSGTGGREQYF
TRBJ2-2 | many | TRBV6-6 | TRBD1 | TGTGCCAGCAGTTACCGGGGACAGGACACCGGGGAGCTGTTTTTT | CASSYRGQDTGELFF
TRBJ2-4 | many | TRBV7-9 | - | TGTGCCAGCTCCGGGTCTTTACTAGCCAAAAACATTCAGTACTTC | CASSGSLLAKNIQYF
TRBJ2-3 | once | TRBV14 | - | TGTGCCAGCAGCCTTCCGGGACTCTCTAGCACAGATACGCAGTATTTT | CASSLPGLSSTDTQYF
TRBJ2-7 | - | TRBV6-1 | - | TGTGCCAGCAGTGATAGCGGCCTATCTACCTACGAGCAGTACTTC | CASSDSGLSTYEQYF
TRBJ1-1 | few | TRBV7-2 | - | TGTGCCAGCAGCTTGGGGTTAGCTTTCTTT | CASSLGLAFF
TRBJ1-5 | - | TRBV11-2 | - | TGTGCCAGCAGCCAGAGTTCGAATCAGCCCCAGCATTTT | CASSQSSNQPQHF
TRBJ2-5 | - | TRBV2 | TRBD1 | TGTGCCAGCAGTGCGCAGGGGGCGGCTGAGACCCAGTACTTC | CASSAQGAAETQYF
TRBJ2-3 | - | TRBV9 | TRBD2 | TGTGCCAGCAGCCCCCGGACTAGTGGGATATATTTT | CASSPRTSGIYF
TRBJ2-7 | - | TRBV18 | TRBD2 | TGTGCCAGCTCTCTCCCCGGGAGGAGCTACGAGCAGTACTTC | CASSLPGRSYEQYF
TRBJ2-3 | - | TRBV30 | TRBD2 | TGTGCCTGGAGTGTACTAGCGGGAGTTAGAGATACGCAGTATTTT | CAWSVLAGVRDTQYF
TRBJ2-5 | - | TRBV12-5 | - | TGTGCTAGTGGCACTGACAGAAAAGAGACCCAGTACTTC | CASGTDRKETQYF
TRBJ1-5 | - | TRBV6-1 | - | TGTGCCAGCAGTGTGATTGATAGCAATCAGCCCCAGCATTTT | CASSVIDSNQPQHF
TRBJ1-1 | many | TRBV14 | TRBD1 | TGTGCCAGCAGCCCCCGGACAGGGTGGAACACTGAAGCTTTCTTT | CASSPRTGWNTEAFF
TRBJ2-4 | - | TRBV7-9 | TRBD1 | TGTGCCAGCAGCTTCAACAGGGGGGAAAACATTCAGTACTTC | CASSFNRGENIQYF
TRBJ2-5 | - | TRBV5-1 | TRBD2 | TGCGCCAGCAGCGGTGGGGCTAGCGGGAGGCCACAAGAGACCCAGTACTTC | CASSGGASGRPQETQYF
TRBJ2-5 | - | TRBV18 | - | TGTGCCAGCTCACCGACGACAGTCCTCCAAGAGACCCAGTACTTC | CASSPTTVLQETQYF
TRBJ2-7 | many | TRBV2 | - | TGTGCCAGCAGTGATGAAGAGGGCGAGCAGTACTTC | CASSDEEGEQYF
TRBJ2-5 | - | TRBV5-1 | - | TGCGCCAGCAGCTTGGCCGGGTCCCAAGAGACCCAGTACTTC | CASSLAGSQETQYF
TRBJ2-2 | few | TRBV7-9 | - | TGTGCCAGCAGCTTAGTGGCGTCCGGGGAGCTGTTTTTT | CASSLVASGELFF
TRBJ1-2 | - | TRBV28 | - | TGTGCCAGCAGCCTAACCGGGACTGGAGGAGGCTACACCTTC | CASSLTGTGGGYTF
TRBJ2-7 | - | TRBV14 | - | TGTGCCAGCAGCCAAGGTGGTGCCTACGAGCAGTACTTC | CASSQGGAYEQYF
TRBJ2-3 | - | TRBV11-2 | - | TGTGCCAGCAGCTTTGGGCAGGACACAGATACGCAGTATTTT | CASSFGQDTDTQYF